The sample holds a few counts of the clone carrying this T cell receptor (beta chain). Within the sample, other DNA sequences also encode this same CDR3. The data originate from a study of blood T cell repertoires in COVID-19. Study overall: PBMCs, B-cell-depleted T cells, or T cells provided the cDNA or gDNA that made up the material.

CDR1 is SGHRS, CDR2 YFSETQ, per germline. This CDR3 spans 14 amino acids. The ends lost 4 bases at V and 2 bases at J; junction bases unmatched: 5. As originally analysed: Estimates of nucleated cell counts were drawn from the amplification of reference gene primers. Sequenced by immunoSEQ multiplex PCR; TCRdb stores in-frame clones only, minus some. The V and J calls and the clone size are those of that table, but D and trimming were determined from the DNA. The table has about 380,000 clones, approximately 88% seen once; the top ten hold around 1.2%. Sequencing was performed on peripheral blood. This chain links TRBV5-1 with TRBJ2-7, with TRBD1 matching 8 bases. The sequence was collected from a man between 40 and 49 years old with acute or convalescent COVID-19. DNA of the CDR3: TGCGCCAGCAGCGCCGGACAGGGAGCCTACGAGCAGTACTTC. Translated: CASSAGQGAYEQYF.